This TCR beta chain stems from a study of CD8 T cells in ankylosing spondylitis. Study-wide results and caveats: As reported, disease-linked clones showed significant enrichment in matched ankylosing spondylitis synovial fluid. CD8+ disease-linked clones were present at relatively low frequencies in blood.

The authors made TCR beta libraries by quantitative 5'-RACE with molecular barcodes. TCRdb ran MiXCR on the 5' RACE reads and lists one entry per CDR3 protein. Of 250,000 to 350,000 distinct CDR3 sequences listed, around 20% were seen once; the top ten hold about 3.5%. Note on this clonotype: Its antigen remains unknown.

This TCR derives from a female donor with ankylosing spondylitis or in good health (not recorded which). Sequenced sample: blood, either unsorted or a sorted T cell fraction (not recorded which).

The CDR3, as DNA: TGTGCCAGCACCTTGGGACTAGCGGCCTACGAGCAGTACTTC. This codes for CASTLGLAAYEQYF. The chain joins TRBV2 to TRBJ2-7, with 11 bases lining up with TRBD2. This CDR3 contains 14 residues. Germline CDR1 SNHLY, CDR2 FYNNEI. V lost 7 bases and J lost 2; bases outside the gene matches: 4.